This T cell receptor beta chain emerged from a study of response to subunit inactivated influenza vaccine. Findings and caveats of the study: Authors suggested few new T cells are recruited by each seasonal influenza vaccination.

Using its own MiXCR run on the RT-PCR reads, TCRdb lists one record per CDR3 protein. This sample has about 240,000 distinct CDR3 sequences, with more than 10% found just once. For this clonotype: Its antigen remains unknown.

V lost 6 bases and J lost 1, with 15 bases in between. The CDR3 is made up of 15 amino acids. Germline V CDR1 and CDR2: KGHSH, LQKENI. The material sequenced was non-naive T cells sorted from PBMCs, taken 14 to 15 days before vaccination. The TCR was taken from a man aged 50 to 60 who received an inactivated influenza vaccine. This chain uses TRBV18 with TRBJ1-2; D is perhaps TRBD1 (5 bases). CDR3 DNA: TGTGCCAGCTCGGGAGAGGGGCTGTATAACTATGGCTACACCTTC. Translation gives CASSGEGLYNYGYTF.